This T cell receptor beta chain was retrieved from a study of identical twins (dated by TCRdb to 2016 to 2018). A note on the overall study: The study deep-sequenced TCR alpha and beta repertoires from monozygotic twins, unrelated adults of various ages and cord blood to test whether fetal clonotypes persist. Replicate twin experiments were performed at different times using different library preparation protocols to rule out contamination. Findings and caveats that apply to the study as a whole: Out-of-frame TCR alpha sequences shared between twins showed an excess of low generation-probability sequences compared with coincidental sharing between unrelated individuals. In monozygotic twins, recombination models systematically underestimated out-of-frame TCR alpha sharing, but the models matched the sharing seen between unrelated individuals. Zero-insertion analyses could be partly confounded by invariant T cells such as MAIT and iNKT, though diverse VJ usage argued against such confounding for most clonotypes. Because the same donors could not be followed over many years, the conclusions depended on cross-sectional statistical analysis. In beta out-of-frame sequences, excess twin sharing was weaker, because having fewer shared sequences lowered the signal-to-noise ratio. Abundant cord blood beta clonotypes had fewer insertions, young adult naive repertoires showed a similar but weaker trend, and memory repertoires showed no such trend.

The CDR3 holds 14 amino acids from the cysteine to the phenylalanine. Kept here is only the CDR3 DNA, which spans 42 bases and is read in frame from base 1. Deletion took 4 bases off V and 7 bases off J, with a span of 17 bases between the germline ends. The germline V gene specifies SGHRS as CDR1 and YFSETQ as CDR2. Library creation used 5' RACE. Sequencing instrument: Illumina HiSeq 2000. A universal primer binding site was added through template switching, and the final cDNA carried a unique molecular identifier so that TCR cDNA molecules could be counted accurately. First-strand cDNA for TCR alpha and beta chains was synthesized from specific primers in the conserved constant-segment region. To control for contamination, every cDNA library was double barcoded, receiving both a SMART-Mk sample barcode and Illumina barcodes. TruSeq adapter sequences along with Illumina sample barcodes were introduced in two successive PCR steps. Sequencing of the TCR alpha and beta cDNA libraries was done on the Illumina HiSeq platform using custom primers. As for how the authors treated the data: Raw reads were processed with MiGEC to extract unique molecular identifiers, and MiXCR was used to determine CDR3 positions. Recombination models were inferred per individual with the repgenHMM and IGoR tools using an EM algorithm. The tcR package in R was used for shared clonotype analysis, with sharing normalized by the product of cloneset sizes. To study raw recombination free of thymic and clonal selection effects, out-of-frame nonproductive sequences were analyzed. TCRdb reprocessing: public reads trimmed at Q25 with fastp, clones called with MiXCR, in-frame beta chains kept. Entries are consolidated by CDR3 protein sequence, retaining the most common genes and DNA. The V and J calls were determined by TCRdb, not by the authors. The sample data list 450,000 to 500,000 distinct CDR3 sequences, and roughly an eighth of these were observed just once. The ten top clones hold about 0.97% of the sample.

This clonotype was detected only a few times. Its antigen target is currently unknown. Base-call qualities are not available, and no considerably larger clone is one nucleotide away. Every donor in the study was a healthy Caucasian. The twin cohort comprised three pairs of female monozygotic twins, all aged roughly 18 to 30 years. Positive isolation kits from Invitrogen were used to isolate the CD4+ and CD8+ T cell populations. This same sample was also part of a study on yellow fever vaccine responses in identical twins. As the second paper documents: According to the authors, in identical twins the way T cells responded to vaccination appeared partly convergent and partly personalized. In the study, vaccine-responding T cell clones were precisely tracked in identical twins.

This sequence was found in a woman aged 18-29 years in good health. The sequence links TRBV5-1 to TRBJ1-1; TRBD1 is possibly the D segment (5 matching bases). Sequenced sample: CD4+ T cells sorted from blood. CDR3 reads: CASSGLGDGSEAFF. The nucleotide sequence is given as TGCGCCAGCAGCGGCCTGGGGGACGGAAGTGAAGCTTTCTTT. This CDR3, with the reference TRBV5-1 and TRBJ1-1 proteins standing in past its ends, gives the full variable domain KAGVTQTPRYLIKTRGQQVTLSCSPISGHRSVSWYQQTPGQGLQFLFEYFSETQRNKGNFPGRFSGRQFSNSRSEMNVSTLELGDSALYLCASSGLGDGSEAFFGQGTRLTVV.